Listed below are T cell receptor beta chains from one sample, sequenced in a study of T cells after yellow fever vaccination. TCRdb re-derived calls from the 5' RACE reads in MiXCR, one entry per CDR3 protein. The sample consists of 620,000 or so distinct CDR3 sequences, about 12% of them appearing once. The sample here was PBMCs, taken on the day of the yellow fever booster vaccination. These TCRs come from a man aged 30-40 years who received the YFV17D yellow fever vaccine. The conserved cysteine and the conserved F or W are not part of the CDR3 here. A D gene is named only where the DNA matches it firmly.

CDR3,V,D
ASNDPGVPTSNYGYT,TRBV28,.
ASTVGGAANTEAF,TRBV5-4,.
ASCKGENNQPQH,TRBV5-8,.
SAGAGALAKNIQY,TRBV20-1,.
SAHLGGGETQY,TRBV20-1,.
ASSPLRTGGYGYT,TRBV14,TRBD1
ASSSRYYRGWTYNEQF,TRBV11-2,TRBD1
SAPGFDGSYEQY,TRBV20-1,.
ASSQIRNQPQH,TRBV12-3/TRBV12-4,.
ASSLGGAGRGRYEQF,TRBV7-2,.
ASSYLQGDDGELF,TRBV5-1,TRBD1
ASSLLSSGWDEQF,TRBV5-6,TRBD2
ASSPTAPTDTQY,TRBV28,.
ASSHPGGGVNEQF,TRBV3-1,TRBD2